The clone carrying this T cell receptor (beta chain) was seen a handful of times. No antigen is known for it. Primers: 60 Vbeta forward and 13 Jbeta reverse. Some clones are missing from TCRdb's copy, which holds only in-frame ones; the method was immunoSEQ multiplex PCR. The sample lists around 130,000 clones; around 8.5% were seen once. The entry originates in a study of cytomegalovirus exposure and HLA in healthy donors. Study-wide results and caveats: Across donors, presence/absence analyses took sequencing depth to be roughly uniform. In a later analysis, HLA-associated TCR beta chains were more clonally expanded than equally common others. The study found most TCR sequences rare, yet found some public TCRs in many donors.

Samples came from healthy bone marrow donors. The V end lost 0 bases, the J end lost 8 bases, and 5 bases lay between the germline ends. CDR3 size: 12 residues. Germline V gene data show CDR1 as MNHEY and CDR2 as SMNVEV (reference sequence). The V gene is TRBV27, the J gene TRBJ2-1; D is possibly TRBD1 (5 bases). What was sequenced was PBMCs. This receptor was obtained from a man in his forties in good health and CMV-seronegative. The CDR3, as DNA: TGTGCCAGCAGTTTATCAGGGGATGAGCAGTTCTTC. It encodes CASSLSGDEQFF.